This T cell receptor beta chain comes out of a study of shared clonotypes between healthy human individuals. General study points: The rarefaction results pointed to incomplete sorted-subset sequencing despite large depth. Larger estimated richness was generally recorded for naive subsets relative to memory subsets.

Trimming pared 6 bases from V and 5 bases from J, leaving 8 bases between. The CDR3 extends over 11 amino acids. In germline, CDR1 is MNHEY, CDR2 SVGAGI. The authors loaded approximately 220 ng DNA, 30,000 to 35,000 T cell genomes, into sorted-subset replicate PCRs. TCRdb's table, derived via immunoSEQ multiplex PCR, lists solely in-frame clones and lacks some. The repertoire holds millions of clones, with about 95% as singletons. This clone came up once. Its antigen is still unknown. The TCR originated in a man aged 18-30 years in good health. This rearrangement joins TRBV6-5 to TRBJ2-7, with TRBD2 as a possible D gene (5 bases). Sequenced sample: naive CD4+ T cells sorted from blood. The subset was: CD45RA+ positively selected. This CDR3 reads CASSGVNEQYF. CDR3 coding DNA: TGTGCCAGCAGCGGGGTAAACGAGCAGTACTTC.